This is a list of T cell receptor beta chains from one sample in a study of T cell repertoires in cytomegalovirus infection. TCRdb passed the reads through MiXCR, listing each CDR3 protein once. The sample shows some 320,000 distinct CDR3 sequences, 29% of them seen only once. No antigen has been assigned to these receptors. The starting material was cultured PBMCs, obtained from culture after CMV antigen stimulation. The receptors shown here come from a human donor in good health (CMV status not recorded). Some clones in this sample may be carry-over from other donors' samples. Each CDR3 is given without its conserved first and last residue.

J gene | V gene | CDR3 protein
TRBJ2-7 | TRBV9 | ASSVGGGGAYEQY
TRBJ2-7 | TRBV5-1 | ASSPAWGTNEQY
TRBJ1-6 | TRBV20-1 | SARVGLQGRGSPLH
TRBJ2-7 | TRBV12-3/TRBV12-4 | ASTSSRENFYEQY
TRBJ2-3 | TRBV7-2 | ASSARLAGTDTQY
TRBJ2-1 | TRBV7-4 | ASSLRQGGGDEQF
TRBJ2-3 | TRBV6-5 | ASSYGAGGPPDTQY
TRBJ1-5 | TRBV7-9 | ASSPTGVHQPQH
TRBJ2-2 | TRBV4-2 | ASSQDPVGGRSTGELF
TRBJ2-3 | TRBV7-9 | ASSLAKSTDTQY
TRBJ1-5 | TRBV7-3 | ASSFASGRAWQPQH
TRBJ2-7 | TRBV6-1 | ASRVPGQEYEQY